These 22 T cell receptor beta chains came from one sample sequenced in a study of T cells in Graves' hyperthyroidism and ophthalmopathy. The investigators amplified TCR beta CDR3 regions from RNA transcripts. An initial round of RT-PCR targeting the TCR CDR3 relied on the HTBI primer set. MiXCR, run by TCRdb on the multiplex PCR reads, gives a single entry per CDR3 protein. The table shows around 540,000 distinct CDR3 sequences, with about 45% occurring only once. The sequencing input was peripheral blood or thyroid tissue (not recorded which). These receptors originate from a woman aged 18 to 35 with Graves' hyperthyroidism.

V usage is TRBV25-1 and J usage is TRBJ1-1; possible D gene TRBD1, 6 bases. V lost 10 bases, J lost 0 bases, and 18 bases lay in between. Germline CDR1 MGHDK, CDR2 SYGVNS. The CDR3 runs 15 residues. The CDR3 nucleotides read TGTGCCACTCACGGGGAGGGGGACATGAACACTGAAGCTTTCTTT. Amino acid sequence: CATHGEGDMNTEAFF.

CDR3 in amino acids: CASSHPQGRGQPQHF. In nucleotides, the CDR3 is TGTGCCAGCAGCCACCCCCAGGGACGGGGACAGCCCCAGCATTTT. This chain connects TRBV14 to TRBJ1-5, with D perhaps matching TRBD1 (5 bases). In germline, CDR1 is SGHDN, CDR2 FVKESK. The ends were cut back, 3 bases at V and 7 bases at J, with 16 bases in the middle. This CDR3 region has 15 residues.

The V gene is TRBV10-3, the J gene TRBJ1-2; 7 bases line up with TRBD1. The germline gives CDR1 ENHRY, CDR2 SYGVKD. The CDR3 runs to 12 residues. Unmatched junction bases numbered 3, after V lost 6 bases and J lost 5 bases. This CDR3 reads CAISMTGYGYTF. The CDR3 DNA reads TGTGCCATCAGCATGACAGGGTATGGCTACACCTTC.

The chain links TRBV2 to TRBJ2-7, with TRBD2 matching 9 bases. The CDR3 runs 15 residues. The J segment lost 2 bases and the V segment lost 7 bases, leaving 9 bases of the junction unmatched. CDR1 is SNHLY, CDR2 FYNNEI, per germline. CDR3 in DNA: TGTGCCAGCAAAAGGTCGCGGGAGGGGGCCTACGAGCAGTACTTC. This codes for CASKRSREGAYEQYF.

The gene calls are TRBV2 and TRBJ1-1, with unresolved D. The V gene's germline CDR1 is SNHLY and CDR2 FYNNEI. The CDR3 is 14 amino acids. V was clipped by 6 bases and J by 5 bases, with 16 bases between them. CDR3 region: CASSTRRGETEAFF. Written as DNA, the CDR3 is TGTGCCAGCAGCACACGACGGGGAGAAACTGAAGCTTTCTTT.

In DNA, the CDR3 is TGTGCCAGCAGCTTAGTGGGCAGGGAGAGCTCCTACGAGCAGTACTTC. Protein: CASSLVGRESSYEQYF. The chain is built from TRBV7-9 and TRBJ2-7; D possibly matches TRBD1 or TRBD2 (5 bases each). V lost 1 base to trimming and J lost 0 bases, with 13 bases between them. Germline V gene sequence: CDR1 SEHNR, CDR2 FQNEAQ (reference sequence). CDR3 length: 16 residues.

This chain uses TRBV29-1 with TRBJ2-7; 9 bases are a match to TRBD1. Germline trimming cut 7 bases from V and 3 bases from J; bases unmatched to any gene: 16. The CDR3 runs 16 residues. The V gene's germline CDR1 is SQVTM and CDR2 ANQGSEA. This CDR3 is CSARQGGVVAGYEQYF. As DNA, the CDR3 is TGCAGCGCTAGACAGGGGGGTGTGGTAGCGGGCTACGAGCAGTACTTC.

This clonotype was observed a handful of times. This chain uses TRBV13 with TRBJ1-1; D is unclear. Trimming took off 1 base at V and 7 bases at J, with 7 bases between the two ends. Germline CDR1 PRHDT, CDR2 FYEKMQ (reference sequence). This CDR3 contains 12 residues. CDR3 residues: CASSLAVLEAFF. The CDR3, as DNA: TGTGCCAGCAGCTTAGCTGTCCTTGAAGCTTTCTTT.

The V and J genes are TRBV11-1 and TRBJ1-1, with D maybe TRBD1 (6 bases). This CDR3 comprises 17 residues. Germline CDR1 is SGHAT and CDR2 is FQDESV (reference sequence). V was pared by 0 bases and J by 0 bases, with 14 bases between. This chain's CDR3 is CASSLADPGQMNTEAFF. CDR3 sequence (DNA): TGTGCCAGCAGCTTAGCCGATCCGGGACAAATGAACACTGAAGCTTTCTTT.

The V call is TRBV7-9, the J call TRBJ1-4, with 9 bases aligning to TRBD1. The germline gives CDR1 SEHNR, CDR2 FQNEAQ (reference sequence). V shed 5 bases, J shed 5 bases, and the junction held 6 bases outside the gene matches. The CDR3 has 15 residues. The CDR3 region is CASSTVDRGNEKLFF. The CDR3 bases are TGTGCCAGCAGCACCGTCGACAGGGGGAATGAAAAACTGTTTTTT.

V is TRBV6-6 and J is TRBJ1-2; 8 bases are shared with TRBD1. Germline values: CDR1 MNHNY, CDR2 SVGAGI (reference sequence). CDR3 length: 15 residues. V was pared by 5 bases and J by 3 bases, with 8 bases of the junction left unmatched. CDR3 DNA sequence: TGTGCCAGCAGTCCGGGACAGGAGATTTACTATGGCTACACCTTC. As protein: CASSPGQEIYYGYTF.

Only a few counts were recorded for this clonotype. This chain links TRBV10-1 with TRBJ2-7; the match to TRBD1 covers 7 bases. The germline V gene encodes CDR1 WNHNN and CDR2 SYGVQD (reference sequence). V shed 6 bases, J shed 0 bases, and the junction held 5 bases outside the gene matches. The CDR3 runs to 14 residues. As DNA, the CDR3 is TGCGCCAGCAGCATGGCAGGGGGCTCCTACGAGCAGTACTTC. This sequence encodes CASSMAGGSYEQYF.

This clonotype was observed a handful of times. The genes are TRBV7-9 and TRBJ1-4; D is possibly TRBD1 (5 bases). CDR3 length: 18 amino acids. CDR1 and CDR2 (germline): SEHNR, FQNEAQ (reference sequence). The V end lost 5 bases, the J end lost 3 bases, and 22 bases lay between the germline ends. The CDR3 loop reads CASSVDPRSSGANEKLFF. The CDR3 coding sequence is TGTGCCAGCAGCGTAGATCCTCGGAGTTCGGGGGCTAATGAAAAACTGTTTTTT.

The sample holds many counts of this clonotype. The chain carries TRBV29-1 and TRBJ2-7, with D unresolved. Per germline, CDR1 SQVTM and CDR2 ANQGSEA. V lost 6 bases and J 2 bases, leaving 11 bases between the germline ends. This CDR3 has 12 amino acids. The CDR3 reads CSVETRPYEQYF. The CDR3 DNA follows: TGCAGCGTAGAGACACGGCCCTACGAGCAGTACTTC.

In its sample, this clonotype was seen many times. V is TRBV24-1 and J is TRBJ2-7, with D possibly being TRBD1 (6 bases). CDR3 length equals 13 residues. V was pared by 4 bases and J by 7 bases, with 13 bases between. CDR1 and CDR2 (germline): KGHDR, SFDVKD. The CDR3 is CATSEGQGIEQYF. The CDR3 DNA is TGTGCCACCAGTGAGGGACAAGGCATTGAGCAGTACTTC.

The table lists this clonotype with many counts. V is TRBV29-1 and J is TRBJ1-1; D perhaps matches TRBD1 (5 bases). This CDR3 has 15 amino acids. Germline V lookup: CDR1 SQVTM, CDR2 ANQGSEA. Trimming pared 8 bases from V and 0 bases from J, leaving 19 bases between. CDR3 nucleotide sequence: TGCAGCTCTCCCGGGGCAGTGGACATGAACACTGAAGCTTTCTTT. Its translation: CSSPGAVDMNTEAFF. The full variable domain, with the rest looked up from reference TRBV29-1 and TRBJ1-1, is SAVISQKPSRDICQRGTSLTIQCQVDSQVTMMFWYRQQPGQSLTLIATANQGSEATYESGFVIDKFPISRPNLTFSTLTVSNMSPEDSSIYLCSSPGAVDMNTEAFFGQGTRLTVV.

The chain couples TRBV20-1 to TRBJ1-4; D may be TRBD1 (6 bases). CDR1 is DFQATT and CDR2 is SNEGSKA in the germline V gene (reference sequence). The CDR3 is made up of 15 amino acids. Between the trimmed V and J ends, which lost 3 bases and 0 bases, there was a span of 11 bases. The CDR3 DNA reads as TGCAGTGCTAGTATAGGGGGAGCAACTAATGAAAAACTGTTTTTT. Residues: CSASIGGATNEKLFF.

This clonotype was picked up a small number of times. The rearrangement links TRBV7-3 to TRBJ2-5; D possibly matches TRBD1 or TRBD2 (5 bases each). V lost 5 bases and J lost 4, with 14 bases in between. Looked up from germline, CDR1 is SGHTA and CDR2 is FQGTGA. This CDR3 region has 14 residues. The CDR3 loop reads CASSNGTGPETQYF. In nucleotides, the CDR3 is TGTGCCAGCAGCAACGGGACCGGCCCAGAGACCCAGTACTTC.

V usage is TRBV20-1 and J usage is TRBJ1-5, with D possibly matching TRBD1 (5 bases). V lost 3 bases, J lost 5 bases, and 11 bases lay in between. CDR3 length: 13 amino acids. Per germline, CDR1 DFQATT and CDR2 SNEGSKA (reference sequence). The CDR3 DNA reads as TGCAGTGCTAGGGGGCAGGAGTATCAGCCCCAGCATTTT. It yields the protein CSARGQEYQPQHF.

The CDR3 loop is CASSLDRTYNSPLHF. CDR3 nucleotide sequence: TGCGCCAGCAGCCTGGACAGAACCTATAATTCACCCCTCCACTTT. This chain uses TRBV5-1 with TRBJ1-6; D is possibly TRBD1 (6 bases). Germline V CDR1 and CDR2: SGHRS, YFSETQ. This CDR3 has 15 residues. Between the trimmed V and J ends, which lost 4 bases and 2 bases, there was a span of 10 bases. Variable domain in full (rest from reference TRBV5-1 and TRBJ1-6): KAGVTQTPRYLIKTRGQQVTLSCSPISGHRSVSWYQQTPGQGLQFLFEYFSETQRNKGNFPGRFSGRQFSNSRSEMNVSTLELGDSALYLCASSLDRTYNSPLHFGNGTRLTVT.

This clonotype was seen only a few times. The CDR3 region has the DNA TGCAGTGCCCTCGGCTATAGCAATCAGCCCCAGCATTTT. Its protein is CSALGYSNQPQHF. The chain joins TRBV20-1 to TRBJ1-5, with D unclear. Trimming stripped 6 bases from V and 0 bases from J, with 9 bases between. This CDR3 comprises 13 residues. CDR1 is DFQATT, CDR2 SNEGSKA, per germline (reference sequence).

This clonotype was detected many times. The rearrangement links TRBV7-6 to TRBJ2-5; TRBD1 or TRBD2 may be the D gene (5 bases each). V lost 0 bases to trimming and J lost 5 bases, with 13 bases between them. The CDR3 is 15 amino acids. Germline V gene data show CDR1 as SGHVS and CDR2 as FNYEAQ. DNA of the CDR3: TGTGCCAGCAGCTTAGCGTGGGGGAAGGGGGAGACCCAGTACTTC. It yields the protein CASSLAWGKGETQYF.